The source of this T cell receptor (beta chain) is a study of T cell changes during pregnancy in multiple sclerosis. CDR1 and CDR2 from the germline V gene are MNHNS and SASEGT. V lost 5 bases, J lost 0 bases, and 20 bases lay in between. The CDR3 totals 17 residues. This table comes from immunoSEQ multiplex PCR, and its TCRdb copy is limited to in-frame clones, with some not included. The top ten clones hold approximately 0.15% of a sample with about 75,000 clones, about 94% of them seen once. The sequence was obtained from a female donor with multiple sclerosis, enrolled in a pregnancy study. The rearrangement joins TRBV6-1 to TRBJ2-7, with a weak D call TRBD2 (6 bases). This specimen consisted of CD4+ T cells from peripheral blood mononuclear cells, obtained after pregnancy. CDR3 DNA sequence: TGTGCCAGCAGTAAAGTAAAAGGGCGGGGCAGCTCCTACGAGCAGTACTTC. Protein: CASSKVKGRGSSYEQYF.